The present TCR beta chain was sequenced within a study of CD8 T cells in ankylosing spondylitis. Study-level points and caveats: About 8 highly homologous variants made up a TCR beta motif, and this motif appeared characteristic of ankylosing spondylitis blood. Disease-associated clones were CD8+ and fairly uncommon in peripheral blood. According to the report, clones linked to the disease were significantly enriched in matched synovial fluid samples taken from ankylosing spondylitis patients.

One entry per CDR3 protein results from TCRdb running MiXCR on the 5' RACE reads. The top ten hold around 0.99% of the sample, which has 340,000 or so distinct CDR3 sequences, under 15% seen once. The V gene's germline CDR1 is SGHRS and CDR2 YFSETQ. Trimming at V came to 0 bases and at J to 2 bases, leaving 8 bases not matched to a gene. This CDR3 contains 16 residues. A remark on this clonotype: Its cognate antigen is unknown.

The gene calls are TRBV5-1 and TRBJ2-7; 7 bases map to TRBD1. The receptor was isolated from a male donor with ankylosing spondylitis or in good health (not recorded which). Sequencing was performed on blood, either unsorted or a sorted T cell fraction (not recorded which). CDR3 protein: CASSLEGPGGPYEQYF. The CDR3 DNA is TGCGCCAGCAGCTTGGAGGGGCCAGGGGGACCCTACGAGCAGTACTTC.